This T cell receptor (beta chain) was documented in a study of human T cells and chemical hapten exposure. Background on the study: A patient group, mainly female, showed alopecia areata, totalis or universalis.

TCRdb itself ran the RACE reads through MiXCR, one entry per CDR3 protein. Among 55,000 to 80,000 distinct CDR3 sequences listed, approximately 11% were seen once. Regarding time point: patch test 3, about 24 weeks after DPC sensitization. Documented treatment: therapeutic diphenylcyclopropenone sensitization with weekly scalp DPC. Study-wide results and limits: Alopecia in all donors means immunity may differ from healthy individuals.

This clonotype was counted ten times or more. Its specificity is not known. The CDR3 is 14 residues long. V shed 6 bases, J shed 2 bases, and the junction held 10 bases outside the gene matches. Germline-derived CDR1 and CDR2 are DFQATT and SNEGSKA (reference sequence). The sequence was collected from a woman in her thirties with alopecia areata. Some clones in this sample may be carry-over from other donors' samples. The sample was whole blood, taken in connection with sensitization to the hapten diphenylcyclopropenone (DPC). The chain employs TRBV20-1 and TRBJ2-7, with 7 bases aligning to TRBD2. In nucleotides, the CDR3 is TGCAGTGCAGAGACTAGCATACCTCCCTACGAGCAGTACTTC. Translated: CSAETSIPPYEQYF.